This paragraph reports one T cell receptor beta chain. This clonotype was picked up many times. Its antigen is not yet known. Per-nucleotide qualities are absent, and no much larger clonotype sits a single base away. The instrument given in TCRdb is Illumina NovaSeq 6000. Synthesis of TCR cDNA relied on 5'RACE template switching, a step that introduced a universal primer site along with unique molecular identifiers. Priming of cDNA synthesis was performed from both the TCR alpha and TCR beta constant segments. Libraries were amplified in two PCR steps, with sample barcodes and sequencing adapters added in the second step. Sequencing of libraries was done on Illumina HiSeq 2500 (2x100 bp) or NovaSeq (2x150 bp). Under the source paper's analysis protocol: MIGEC was used to demultiplex reads and collapse the reads into UMI consensus sequences, and MiXCR was used for V(D)J alignment. Clonotypes responding to the vaccine were identified with edgeR on replicate PBMC samples, with the criteria of FDR below 0.01 and a log2 fold change above 5 up to day 15. Each bulk clonotype was labeled CD4 or CD8 based on which sequenced repertoire, CD4 or CD8, contained the clonotype at higher abundance. TCRdb reworked the public reads: Q25 trimming with fastp, MiXCR clone assembly, productive beta chains retained. Every CDR3 protein is listed once, alongside the most common genes and DNA of its rows. TCRdb assigned the V and J calls; the authors' analysis was not used. The table for this sample lists a few hundred thousand distinct CDR3 sequences; around 3.9% of them were counted only once. Of the sample, 24% falls within the top ten clones.

From cysteine to phenylalanine, the CDR3 is 15 amino acids long. CDR3 DNA is the only sequence kept; it has 45 bases, read in frame from the first base. The trim is 3 bases for V and 2 bases for J, with a gap of 11 bases between the germline ends. CDR1 is given as MGHRA and CDR2 as YSYEKL, both from the germline V gene. The entry originates in a study of T cells after yellow fever vaccination (dated by TCRdb to between 2017 and 2020). Background on the whole study: Libraries from fractions with low cell numbers were prepared with the SMART-Seq v4 Ultra Low Input RNA kit. To follow T-cell clones before and after both primary and booster YFV17D yellow fever vaccination, bulk TCR alpha and beta repertoires underwent longitudinal sequencing. Two healthy male donors, one aged 18 to 30 and one aged 30 to 40 years, were included in the cohort. Blood samples were taken at several timepoints before and after primary and secondary immunization, and bulk PBMC replicates and cell subsets were isolated. Findings and caveats that apply to the study as a whole: After the booster, most clones that had expanded after primary vaccination were detected again (nearly 98% of CD4 and around nine tenths of CD8), suggesting broad maintenance of memory. Only a couple of donors were included in the study, so the extent to which the findings can be generalized is limited. Because abundant contaminating clonotypes from the bulk population could be contained in FACS-sorted repertoires, computational filtering was required. A small share of clonotypes occurred in both CD4 and CD8 compartments, likely arising from convergent recombination. Compared with the primary T-cell response, the secondary T-cell response was faster but weaker, reaching its peak on day 5 rather than on day 15.

The label giving this sample's treatment or condition can be read as: live attenuated yellow fever vaccine strain. At each blood-draw timepoint, two biological replicates of bulk PBMCs were obtained. A standard Ficoll-Paque protocol was used to isolate PBMCs from peripheral blood. TriZol was used to extract RNA from bulk PBMCs, from CD4 and CD8 fractions, and from dextramer-positive and dextramer-negative fractions. This clonotype was obtained from a man aged 18 to 30 who received the YFV17D yellow fever vaccine. Sequencing used PBMCs, obtained 5 days after the yellow fever booster vaccination. This chain joins TRBV4-1 to TRBJ1-5, with no confidently assigned D gene. The CDR3 reads as follows: CASSQGIVGNQPQHF. Read as DNA, the sequence is TGCGCCAGCAGCCAGGGGATAGTTGGCAATCAGCCCCAGCATTTT.